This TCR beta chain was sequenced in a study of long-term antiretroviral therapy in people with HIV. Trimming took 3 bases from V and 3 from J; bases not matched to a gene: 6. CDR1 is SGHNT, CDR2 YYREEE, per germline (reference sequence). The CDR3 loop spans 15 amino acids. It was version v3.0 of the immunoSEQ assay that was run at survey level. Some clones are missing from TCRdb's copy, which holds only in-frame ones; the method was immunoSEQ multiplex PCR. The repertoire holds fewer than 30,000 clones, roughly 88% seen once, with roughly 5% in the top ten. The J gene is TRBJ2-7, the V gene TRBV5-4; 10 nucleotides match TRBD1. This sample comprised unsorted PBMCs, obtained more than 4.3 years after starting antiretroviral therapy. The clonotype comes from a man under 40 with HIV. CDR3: CASSSGDRGFYEQYF. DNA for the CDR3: TGTGCCAGCAGCTCCGGGGACAGGGGTTTCTACGAGCAGTACTTC.